Listed below are T cell receptor beta chains from one sample, sequenced in a study of blood T cell repertoires in COVID-19. Generated by immunoSEQ multiplex PCR, the TCRdb table keeps only in-frame clones and is missing some. The sample lists about 93,000 clones; approximately 86% were seen once. Sequenced: peripheral blood. The receptor source for this set is a woman of 80 years or more with acute or convalescent COVID-19. CDR3s include the opening cysteine and the closing phenylalanine or tryptophan. The D gene is left open where the match is weak. Clone size is given for some rows only: seen once, a few or many times, or a class if the clone is expanded.

size: -; V: TRBV6-5; D: -; length: 13; J: TRBJ2-5; DNA: TGTGCCAGCAGCCGGGGGGCATCAGAGACCCAGTACTTC; CDR3: CASSRGASETQYF
size: -; V: TRBV6-1; D: -; length: 15; J: TRBJ1-4; DNA: TGTGCCAGCAGTGACCGGGGAACCCTTAATGAAAAACTGTTTTTT; CDR3: CASSDRGTLNEKLFF
size: -; V: TRBV11-2; D: TRBD1; length: 15; J: TRBJ1-6; DNA: TGTGCCAGCAGCTTCTCCGGGACAGGGGATTCACCCCTCCACTTT; CDR3: CASSFSGTGDSPLHF
size: -; V: TRBV24-1; D: TRBD1; length: 13; J: TRBJ2-2; DNA: TGTGCCACCACAGGGGGCCTCACCGGGGAGCTGTTTTTT; CDR3: CATTGGLTGELFF
size: -; V: TRBV7-6; D: TRBD2; length: 13; J: TRBJ2-7; DNA: TGTGCCAGCAGCACCCGGGGGGGAGGCGAGCAGTACTTC; CDR3: CASSTRGGGEQYF
size: -; V: TRBV18; D: TRBD1; length: 13; J: TRBJ1-1; DNA: TGTGCCAGCTCCCGGGACAGTTACACTGAAGCTTTCTTT; CDR3: CASSRDSYTEAFF
size: once; V: TRBV6-1; D: TRBD1; length: 16; J: TRBJ2-7; DNA: TGTGCCAGCAGTGATCCTGCCGGGACAGACACCTACGAGCAGTACTTC; CDR3: CASSDPAGTDTYEQYF
size: -; V: TRBV27; D: TRBD1; length: 14; J: TRBJ1-2; DNA: TGTGCCAGCAGTTATCGGACAGGGGGATATGGCTACACCTTC; CDR3: CASSYRTGGYGYTF
size: -; V: TRBV7-7; D: TRBD1; length: 18; J: TRBJ2-2; DNA: TGTGCTAGCAGCTCCGCGAGGACAGGGTCTTTAGGGACCGGGGAGCTGTTTTTT; CDR3: CASSSARTGSLGTGELFF
size: -; V: TRBV28; D: TRBD2; length: 14; J: TRBJ2-7; DNA: TGTGCCAGCGCGCGGGGCGGGGGATCCTACGAGCAGTACTTC; CDR3: CASARGGGSYEQYF